This entry features one T cell receptor (beta chain) sequence. The data were taken from a study of technical replicates of blood from a few donors. The CDR3 sequence is 13 residues long. The V gene lost 6 bases and the J gene lost 8 bases, with 13 bases spanning the gap. Germline V CDR1 and CDR2: MNHNY, SVGAGI (reference sequence). The table came from immunoSEQ multiplex PCR; TCRdb's copy has only in-frame clones and leaves some out. The top ten clones hold around 5.1% of a sample with roughly 65,000 clones, around 88% of them seen once. What was sequenced was PBMCs. The sequence derives from a human donor in good health. Some clones in this sample may be carry-over from other donors' samples. The chain carries TRBV6-6 and TRBJ1-4, with TRBD1 as a possible D gene (5 bases). CDR3 nucleotide sequence: TGTGCCAGCAGCCGGGGGTCCGGGGAAAAACTGTTTTTT. Amino acid sequence: CASSRGSGEKLFF.